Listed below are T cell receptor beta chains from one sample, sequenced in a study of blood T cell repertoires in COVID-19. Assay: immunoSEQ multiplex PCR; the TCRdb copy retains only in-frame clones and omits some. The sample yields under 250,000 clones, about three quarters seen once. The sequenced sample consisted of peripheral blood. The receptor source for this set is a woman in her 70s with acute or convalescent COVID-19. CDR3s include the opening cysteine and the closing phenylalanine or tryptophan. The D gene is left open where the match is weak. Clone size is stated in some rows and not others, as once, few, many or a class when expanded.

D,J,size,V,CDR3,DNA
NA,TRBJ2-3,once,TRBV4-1,CASSQDTGDTQYF,TGCGCCAGCAGCCAAGATACGGGAGATACGCAGTATTTT
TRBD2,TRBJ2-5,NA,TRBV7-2,CASSRLAGGPSQETQYF,TGTGCCAGCAGTCGGTTAGCGGGGGGGCCGAGTCAAGAGACCCAGTACTTC
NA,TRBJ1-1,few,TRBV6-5,CASSYSARNTEAFF,TGTGCCAGCAGTTACTCAGCGCGGAACACTGAAGCTTTCTTT
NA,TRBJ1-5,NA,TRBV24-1,CATSDPGNFQPQHF,TGTGCCACCAGTGATCCAGGGAATTTCCAGCCCCAGCATTTT
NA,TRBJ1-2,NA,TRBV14,CASSQDRQGIYGYTF,TGTGCCAGCAGCCAAGATCGGCAGGGGATCTATGGCTACACCTTC
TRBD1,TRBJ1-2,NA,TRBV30,CAWSTGASGYTF,TGTGCCTGGAGTACAGGGGCTAGTGGCTACACCTTC
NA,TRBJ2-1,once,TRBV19,CASSTSRDIRNEQFF,TGTGCCAGTAGTACGTCCCGGGACATTAGGAATGAGCAGTTCTTC
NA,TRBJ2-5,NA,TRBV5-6,CASSTARQETQYF,TGTGCCAGCAGTACAGCCAGACAAGAGACCCAGTACTTC
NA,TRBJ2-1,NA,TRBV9,CASSVDQRGEQFF,TGTGCCAGCAGCGTAGATCAACGGGGAGAGCAGTTCTTC
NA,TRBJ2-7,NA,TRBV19,CASSSGYEQYF,TGTGCCAGTAGTTCGGGCTACGAGCAGTACTTC
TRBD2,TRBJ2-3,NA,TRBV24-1,CATSDFAAGGVDTQYF,TGTGCCACCAGTGATTTTGCAGCGGGGGGAGTGGATACGCAGTATTTT
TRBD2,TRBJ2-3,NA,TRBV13,CASSLVFERGVTDTQYF,TGTGCCAGCAGCTTAGTTTTTGAGCGGGGGGTCACAGATACGCAGTATTTT
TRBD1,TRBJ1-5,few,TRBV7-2,CASSLGTGLRPQHF,TGTGCCAGCAGCTTAGGGACAGGATTGCGGCCCCAGCATTTT
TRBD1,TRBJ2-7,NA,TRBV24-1,CATGARGRYEQYF,TGTGCCACCGGTGCGAGGGGGCGCTACGAGCAGTACTTC
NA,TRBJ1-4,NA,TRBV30,CAWSQLASTNEKLFF,TGTGCCTGGAGCCAATTGGCCTCAACTAATGAAAAACTGTTTTTT
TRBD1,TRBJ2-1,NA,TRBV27,CASYNRGNEQFF,TGTGCCAGCTATAACAGGGGCAATGAGCAGTTCTTC